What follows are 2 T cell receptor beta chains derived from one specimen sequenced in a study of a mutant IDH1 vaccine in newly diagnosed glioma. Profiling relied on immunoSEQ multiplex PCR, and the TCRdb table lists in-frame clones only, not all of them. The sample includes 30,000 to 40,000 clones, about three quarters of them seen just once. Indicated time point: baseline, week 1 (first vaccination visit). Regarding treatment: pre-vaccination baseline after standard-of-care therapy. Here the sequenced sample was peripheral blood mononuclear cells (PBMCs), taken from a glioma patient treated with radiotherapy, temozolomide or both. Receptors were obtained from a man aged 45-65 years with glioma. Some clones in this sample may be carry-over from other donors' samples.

The CDR3 DNA reads as TGTGCCAGCAGCCCCCCTGGCCCCACTGAAGCTTTCTTT. The encoded protein is CASSPPGPTEAFF. The rearrangement links TRBV14 to TRBJ1-1; unclear D gene. The CDR3 sequence is 13 residues long. Between the trimmed V and J ends, which lost 4 bases and 4 bases, there was a span of 10 bases. CDR1 is SGHDN, CDR2 FVKESK, per germline.

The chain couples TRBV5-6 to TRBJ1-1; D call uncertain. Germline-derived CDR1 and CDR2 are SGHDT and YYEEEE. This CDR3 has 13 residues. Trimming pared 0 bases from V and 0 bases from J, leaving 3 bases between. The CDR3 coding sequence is TGTGCCAGCAGCTTGGTCGTGAACACTGAAGCTTTCTTT. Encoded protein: CASSLVVNTEAFF.